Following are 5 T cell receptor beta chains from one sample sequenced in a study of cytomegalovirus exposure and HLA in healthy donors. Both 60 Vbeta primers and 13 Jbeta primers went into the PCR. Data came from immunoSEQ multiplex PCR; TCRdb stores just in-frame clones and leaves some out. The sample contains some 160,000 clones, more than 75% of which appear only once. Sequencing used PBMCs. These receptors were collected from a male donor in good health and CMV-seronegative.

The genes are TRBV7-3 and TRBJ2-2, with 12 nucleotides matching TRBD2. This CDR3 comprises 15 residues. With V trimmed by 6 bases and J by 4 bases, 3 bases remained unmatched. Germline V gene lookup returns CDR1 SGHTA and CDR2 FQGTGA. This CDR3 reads CASRPSGRATGELFF. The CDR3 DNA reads TGTGCCAGCAGACCTAGCGGGAGGGCCACCGGGGAGCTGTTTTTT.

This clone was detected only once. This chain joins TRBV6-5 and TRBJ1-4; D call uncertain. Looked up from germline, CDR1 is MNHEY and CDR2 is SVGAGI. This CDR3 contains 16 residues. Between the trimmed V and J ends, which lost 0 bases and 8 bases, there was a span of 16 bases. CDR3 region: CASSYSDYNPGEKLFF. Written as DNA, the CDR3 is TGTGCCAGCAGTTACTCCGATTATAACCCAGGCGAAAAACTGTTTTTT.

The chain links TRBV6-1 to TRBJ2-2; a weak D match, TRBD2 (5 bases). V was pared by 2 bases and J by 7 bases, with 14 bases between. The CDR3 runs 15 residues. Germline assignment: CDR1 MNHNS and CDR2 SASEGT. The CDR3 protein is CASSELTGFGGELFF. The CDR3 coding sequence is TGTGCCAGCAGTGAACTGACGGGATTTGGCGGGGAGCTGTTTTTT.

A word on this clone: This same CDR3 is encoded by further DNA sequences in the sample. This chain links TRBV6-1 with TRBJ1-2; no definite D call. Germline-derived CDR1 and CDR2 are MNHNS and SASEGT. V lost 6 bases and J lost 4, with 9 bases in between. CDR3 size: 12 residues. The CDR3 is CASSGSSYGYTF. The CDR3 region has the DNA TGTGCCAGCAGCGGGTCCTCCTATGGCTACACCTTC.

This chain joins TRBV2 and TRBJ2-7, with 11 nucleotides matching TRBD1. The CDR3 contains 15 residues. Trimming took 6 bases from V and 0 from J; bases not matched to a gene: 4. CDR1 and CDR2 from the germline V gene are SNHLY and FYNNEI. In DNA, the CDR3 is TGTGCCAGCAGAGCCGGGACAGGGGGCTCCTACGAGCAGTACTTC. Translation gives CASRAGTGGSYEQYF.